This TCR beta chain was observed in a study of blood T cell repertoires in COVID-19. Overall study context: The cDNA or gDNA used as material had been derived from T cells, B-cell-depleted T cells, or PBMCs.

The V end was cut by 2 bases, the J end by 5 bases, with 15 bases between. The CDR3 sequence is 15 residues long. Germline V gene sequence: CDR1 MNHEY, CDR2 SVGAGI. As processed by the authors: Cell counts per sample came from amplifying reference gene primers. Clones were sequenced by immunoSEQ multiplex PCR, and TCRdb holds only the in-frame ones, with some missing. V and J calls and clone size follow that table, whereas D and trimming were derived from the DNA. This sample has roughly 230,000 clones, with approximately 92% found just once. The sample taken for sequencing was peripheral blood. The rearrangement joins TRBV6-5 to TRBJ2-5; D possibly corresponds to TRBD2 (6 bases). This receptor was taken from a woman between 40 and 55 years old who had recovered from COVID-19. The CDR3 sequence is CASSYLARAGETQYF. CDR3 DNA: TGTGCCAGCAGTTACCTCGCCCGGGCGGGGGAGACCCAGTACTTC.